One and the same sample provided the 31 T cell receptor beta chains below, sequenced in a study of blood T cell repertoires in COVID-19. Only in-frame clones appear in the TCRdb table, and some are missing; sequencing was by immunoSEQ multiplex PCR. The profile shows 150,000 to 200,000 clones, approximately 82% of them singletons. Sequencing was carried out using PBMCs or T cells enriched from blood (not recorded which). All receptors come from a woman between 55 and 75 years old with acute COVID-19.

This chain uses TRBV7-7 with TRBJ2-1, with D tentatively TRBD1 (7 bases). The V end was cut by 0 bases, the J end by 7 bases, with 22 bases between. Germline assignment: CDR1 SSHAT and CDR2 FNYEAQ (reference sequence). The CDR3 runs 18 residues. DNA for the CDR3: TGTGCCAGCAGCTTAGCGGCGGGGTTCCGAACAGGGGCAAATGAGCAGTTCTTC. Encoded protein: CASSLAAGFRTGANEQFF.

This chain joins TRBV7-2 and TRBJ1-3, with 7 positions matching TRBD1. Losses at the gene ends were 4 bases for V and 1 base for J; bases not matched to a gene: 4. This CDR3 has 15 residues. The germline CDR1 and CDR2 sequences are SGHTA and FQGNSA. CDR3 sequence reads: CASSSPGQSGNTIYF. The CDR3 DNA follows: TGTGCCAGCAGCTCACCGGGACAGTCTGGAAACACCATATATTTT.

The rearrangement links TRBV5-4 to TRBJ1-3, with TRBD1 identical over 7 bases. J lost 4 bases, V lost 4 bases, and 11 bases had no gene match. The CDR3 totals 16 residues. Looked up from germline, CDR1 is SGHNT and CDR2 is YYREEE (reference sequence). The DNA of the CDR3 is TGTGCCAGCAGCCAAGGGACAGTCCTTCGCGGAAACACCATATATTTT. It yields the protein CASSQGTVLRGNTIYF.

The CDR3 coding sequence is TGTGCCAGCAGCCCCATGGGGGGAACCCCGAACACTGAAGCTTTCTTT. It yields the protein CASSPMGGTPNTEAFF. The V call is TRBV9, the J call TRBJ1-1; perhaps TRBD1 as D (5 bases). CDR3 length: 16 residues. Germline loops: CDR1 SGDLS, CDR2 YYNGEE. Trimming stripped 4 bases from V and 1 base from J, with 17 bases between.

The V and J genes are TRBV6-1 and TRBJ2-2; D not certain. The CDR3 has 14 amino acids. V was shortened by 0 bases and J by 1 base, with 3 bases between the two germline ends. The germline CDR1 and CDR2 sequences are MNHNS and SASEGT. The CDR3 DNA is TGTGCCAGCAGTGAAGCCGGGAACACCGGGGAGCTGTTTTTT. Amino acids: CASSEAGNTGELFF.

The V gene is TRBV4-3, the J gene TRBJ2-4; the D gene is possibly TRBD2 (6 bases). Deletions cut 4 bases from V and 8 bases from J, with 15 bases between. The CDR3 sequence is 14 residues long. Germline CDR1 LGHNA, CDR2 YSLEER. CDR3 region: CASSPTSSRDIQYF. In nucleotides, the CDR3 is TGCGCCAGCAGCCCGACTAGTAGCCGGGACATTCAGTACTTC.

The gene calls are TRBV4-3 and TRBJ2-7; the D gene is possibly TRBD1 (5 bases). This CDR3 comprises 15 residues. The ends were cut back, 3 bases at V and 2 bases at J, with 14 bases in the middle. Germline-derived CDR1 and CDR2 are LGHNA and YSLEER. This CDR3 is CASSQGRSPTYEQYF. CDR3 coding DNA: TGCGCCAGCAGCCAGGGGCGGTCCCCAACCTACGAGCAGTACTTC.

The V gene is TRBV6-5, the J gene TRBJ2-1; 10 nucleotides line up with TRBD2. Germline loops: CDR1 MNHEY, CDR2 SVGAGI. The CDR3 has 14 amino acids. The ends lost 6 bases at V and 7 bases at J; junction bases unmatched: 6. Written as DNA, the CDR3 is TGTGCCAGCAGGGGACTAGCGCAAGTGAATGAGCAGTTCTTC. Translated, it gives CASRGLAQVNEQFF.

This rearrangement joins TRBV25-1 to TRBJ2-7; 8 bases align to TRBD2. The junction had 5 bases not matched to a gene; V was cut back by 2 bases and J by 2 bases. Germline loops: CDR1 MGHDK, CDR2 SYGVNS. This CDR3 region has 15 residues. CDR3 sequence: CASSENRGGPYEQYF. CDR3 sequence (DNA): TGTGCCAGCAGTGAAAACCGGGGGGGGCCCTACGAGCAGTACTTC.

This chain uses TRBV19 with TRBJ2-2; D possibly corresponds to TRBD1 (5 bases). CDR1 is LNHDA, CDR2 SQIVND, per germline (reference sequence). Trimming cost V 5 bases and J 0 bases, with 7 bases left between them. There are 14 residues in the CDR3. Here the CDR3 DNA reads TGTGCCAGTAGTGGACAAACGAACACCGGGGAGCTGTTTTTT. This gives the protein CASSGQTNTGELFF. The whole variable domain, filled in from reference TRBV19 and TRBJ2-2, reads DGGITQSPKYLFRKEGQNVTLSCEQNLNHDAMYWYRQDPGQGLRLIYYSQIVNDFQKGDIAEGYSVSREKKESFPLTVTSAQKNPTAFYLCASSGQTNTGELFFGEGSRLTVL.

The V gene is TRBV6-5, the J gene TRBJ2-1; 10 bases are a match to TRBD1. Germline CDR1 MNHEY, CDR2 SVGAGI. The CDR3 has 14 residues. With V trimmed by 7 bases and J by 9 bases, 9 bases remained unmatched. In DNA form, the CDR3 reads TGTGCCAGCACCTCGAGACAGGGGGCGGGTGAGCAGTTCTTC. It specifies CASTSRQGAGEQFF.

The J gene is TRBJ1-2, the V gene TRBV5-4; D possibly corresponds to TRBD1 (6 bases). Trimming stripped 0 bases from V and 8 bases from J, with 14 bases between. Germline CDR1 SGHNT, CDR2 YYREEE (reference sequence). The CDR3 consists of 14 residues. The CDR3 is CASSLAGAGEGYTF. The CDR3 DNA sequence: TGTGCCAGCAGCTTGGCCGGGGCAGGGGAAGGCTACACCTTC.

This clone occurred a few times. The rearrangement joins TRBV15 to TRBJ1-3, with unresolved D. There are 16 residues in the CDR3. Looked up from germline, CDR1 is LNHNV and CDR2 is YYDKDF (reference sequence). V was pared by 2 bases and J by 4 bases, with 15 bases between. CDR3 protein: CATSRPADGSGNTIYF. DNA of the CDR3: TGTGCCACCAGCAGACCTGCAGACGGGAGCGGAAACACCATATATTTT.

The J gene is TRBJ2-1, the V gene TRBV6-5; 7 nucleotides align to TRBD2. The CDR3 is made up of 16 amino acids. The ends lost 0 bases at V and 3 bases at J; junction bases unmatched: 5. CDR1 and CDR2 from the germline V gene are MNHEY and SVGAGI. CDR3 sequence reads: CASSYSSRGGYNEQFF. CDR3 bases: TGTGCCAGCAGTTACTCGTCACGCGGGGGCTACAATGAGCAGTTCTTC.

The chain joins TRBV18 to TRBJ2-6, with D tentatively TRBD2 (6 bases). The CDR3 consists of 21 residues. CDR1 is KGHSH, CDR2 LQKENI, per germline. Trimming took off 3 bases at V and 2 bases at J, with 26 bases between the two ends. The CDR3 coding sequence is TGTGCCAGCTCACCCGAAGCCCCCTCCGGACTATGGTCGGCTGGGGCCAACGTCCTGACTTTC. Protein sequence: CASSPEAPSGLWSAGANVLTF.

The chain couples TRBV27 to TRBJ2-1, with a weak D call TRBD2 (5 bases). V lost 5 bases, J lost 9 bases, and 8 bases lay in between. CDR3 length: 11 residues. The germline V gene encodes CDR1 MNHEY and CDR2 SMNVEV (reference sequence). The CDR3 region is CASSPGLEQFF. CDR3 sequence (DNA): TGTGCCAGCAGTCCTGGACTTGAGCAGTTCTTC.

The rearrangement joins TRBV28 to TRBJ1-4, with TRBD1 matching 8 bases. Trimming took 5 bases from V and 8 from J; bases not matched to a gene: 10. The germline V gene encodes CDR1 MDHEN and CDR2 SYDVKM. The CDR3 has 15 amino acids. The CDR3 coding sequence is TGTGCCAGCAGTACCGCAGGGGGCGGAGAGGAAAAACTGTTTTTT. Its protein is CASSTAGGGEEKLFF.

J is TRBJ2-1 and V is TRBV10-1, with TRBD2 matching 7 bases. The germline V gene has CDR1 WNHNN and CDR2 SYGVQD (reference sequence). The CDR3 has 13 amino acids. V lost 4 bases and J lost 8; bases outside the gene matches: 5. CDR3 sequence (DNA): TGCGCCAGCAGTGCCGGGACTACCCATGAGCAGTTCTTC. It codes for CASSAGTTHEQFF.

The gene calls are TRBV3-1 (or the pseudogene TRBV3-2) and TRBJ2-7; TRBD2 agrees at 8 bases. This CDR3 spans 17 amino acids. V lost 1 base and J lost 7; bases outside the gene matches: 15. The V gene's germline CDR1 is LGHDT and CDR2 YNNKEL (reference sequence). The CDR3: CASSQVGRGFIAGEQYV. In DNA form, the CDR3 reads TGTGCCAGCAGCCAAGTGGGTAGGGGATTTATAGCGGGAGAGCAGTACGTC.

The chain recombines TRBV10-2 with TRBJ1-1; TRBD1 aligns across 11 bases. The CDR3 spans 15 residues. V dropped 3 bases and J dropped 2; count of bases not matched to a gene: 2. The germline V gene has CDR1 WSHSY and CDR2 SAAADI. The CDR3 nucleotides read TGCGCCAGCAGTGACGGGACAGGGGGTAACACTGAAGCTTTCTTT. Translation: CASSDGTGGNTEAFF.

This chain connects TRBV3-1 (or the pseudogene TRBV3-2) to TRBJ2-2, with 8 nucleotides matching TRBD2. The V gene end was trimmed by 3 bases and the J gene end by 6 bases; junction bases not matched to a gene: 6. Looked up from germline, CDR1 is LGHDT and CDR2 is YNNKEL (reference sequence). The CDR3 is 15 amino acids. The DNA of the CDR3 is TGTGCCAGCAGCCAGTTAACTAGCGGCGCCGGGGAGCTGTTTTTT. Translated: CASSQLTSGAGELFF.

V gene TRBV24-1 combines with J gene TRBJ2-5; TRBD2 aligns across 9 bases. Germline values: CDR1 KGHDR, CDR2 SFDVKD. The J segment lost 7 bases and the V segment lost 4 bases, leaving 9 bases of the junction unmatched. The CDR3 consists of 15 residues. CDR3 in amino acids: CATSDPGLAGGTQYF. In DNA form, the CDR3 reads TGTGCCACCAGTGACCCGGGACTAGCAGGGGGGACCCAGTACTTC.

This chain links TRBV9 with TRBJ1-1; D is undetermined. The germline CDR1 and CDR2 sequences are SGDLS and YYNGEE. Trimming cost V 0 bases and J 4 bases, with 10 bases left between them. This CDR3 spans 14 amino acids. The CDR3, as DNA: TGTGCCAGCAGCGTAGCTACGAGTGGCACTGAAGCTTTCTTT. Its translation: CASSVATSGTEAFF.

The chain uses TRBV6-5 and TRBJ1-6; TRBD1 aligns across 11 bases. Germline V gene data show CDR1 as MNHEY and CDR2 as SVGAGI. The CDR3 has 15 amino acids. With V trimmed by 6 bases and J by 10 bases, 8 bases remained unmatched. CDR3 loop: CASRSSGTGGSPLHF. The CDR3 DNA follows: TGTGCCAGCAGATCCAGTGGGACAGGGGGATCACCCCTCCACTTT.

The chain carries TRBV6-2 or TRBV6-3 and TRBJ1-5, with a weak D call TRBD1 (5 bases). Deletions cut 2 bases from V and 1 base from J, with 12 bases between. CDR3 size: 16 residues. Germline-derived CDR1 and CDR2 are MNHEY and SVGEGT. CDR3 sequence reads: CASSYRQGVSNQPQHF. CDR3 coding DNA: TGTGCCAGCAGTTACAGGCAGGGCGTAAGCAATCAGCCCCAGCATTTT.

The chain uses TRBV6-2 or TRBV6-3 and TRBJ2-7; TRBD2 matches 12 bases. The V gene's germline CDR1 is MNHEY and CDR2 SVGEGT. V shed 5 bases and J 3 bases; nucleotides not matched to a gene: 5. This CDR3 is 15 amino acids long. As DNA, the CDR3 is TGTGCCAGCAGTGTACTAGCGGGAGGAAACTACGAGCAGTACTTC. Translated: CASSVLAGGNYEQYF.

In nucleotides, the CDR3 is TGTGCCACCAGCAGAGGAACCGGGACAGGGGAATGGGGCTACACCTTC. Its protein is CATSRGTGTGEWGYTF. This rearrangement joins TRBV15 to TRBJ1-2, with 10 bases aligning to TRBD1. V gave up 1 base and J gave up 8 bases; unmatched junction bases: 10. Germline CDR1 LNHNV, CDR2 YYDKDF (reference sequence). The CDR3 is 16 residues long.

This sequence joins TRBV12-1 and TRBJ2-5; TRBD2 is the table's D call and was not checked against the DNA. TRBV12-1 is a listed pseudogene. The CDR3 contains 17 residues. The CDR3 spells CASSPQVSGGNQETQYF. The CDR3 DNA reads TGTGCCAGCAGCCCCCAGGTTAGCGGGGGCAACCAAGAGACCCAGTACTTC.

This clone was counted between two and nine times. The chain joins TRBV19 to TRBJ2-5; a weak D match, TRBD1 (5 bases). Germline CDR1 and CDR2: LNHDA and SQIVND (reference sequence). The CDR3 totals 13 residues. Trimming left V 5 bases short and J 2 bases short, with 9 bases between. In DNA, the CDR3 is TGTGCCAGTAGTTCAGGGAATCAAGAGACCCAGTACTTC. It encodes CASSSGNQETQYF.

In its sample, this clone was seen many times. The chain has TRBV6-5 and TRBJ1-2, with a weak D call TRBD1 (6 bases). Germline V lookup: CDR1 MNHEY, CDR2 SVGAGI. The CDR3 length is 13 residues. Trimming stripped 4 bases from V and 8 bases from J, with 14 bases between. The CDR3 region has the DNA TGTGCCAGCAGTTCTGGACAGCGCTGGGGCTACACCTTC. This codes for CASSSGQRWGYTF.

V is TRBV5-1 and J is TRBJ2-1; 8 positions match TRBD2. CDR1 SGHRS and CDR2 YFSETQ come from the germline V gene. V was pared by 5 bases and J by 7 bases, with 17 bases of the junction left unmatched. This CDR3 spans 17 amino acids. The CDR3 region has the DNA TGCGCCAGCAGGGGCCTGAGCACAGCGGGGGCTGGGAATGAGCAGTTCTTC. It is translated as CASRGLSTAGAGNEQFF.